A selection of T cell receptor beta chains follows, all from one sample in a study of blood T cell repertoires in COVID-19. Some clones are missing from TCRdb's copy, which holds only in-frame ones; the method was immunoSEQ multiplex PCR. The repertoire includes 200,000 to 250,000 clones, 82% of them detected once, and roughly 4.6% sits in the top ten. The specimen sequenced was peripheral blood. These TCRs come from an elderly woman with active or convalescent COVID-19. CDR3s include the opening cysteine and the closing phenylalanine or tryptophan. The D gene is left open where the match is weak. For some rows the clone size is stated as once, few or many, or as a class when expanded; others skip it.

>TRBV9|.|.|TRBJ1-2
CASSVAAPPTGGYTF
TGTGCCAGCAGCGTAGCAGCCCCACCGACGGGTGGCTACACCTTC
>TRBV24-1|.|.|TRBJ1-2
CATSDLYPSPAGGYTF
TGTGCCACCAGTGATTTGTATCCATCCCCGGCGGGGGGCTACACCTTC
>TRBV5-6|.|.|TRBJ2-2
CASSLDKNTGELFF
TGTGCCAGCAGCTTGGACAAGAACACCGGGGAGCTGTTTTTT
>TRBV2|.|TRBD1|TRBJ1-2
CASSYTGGYGYTF
TGTGCCAGCAGCTATACAGGGGGCTATGGCTACACCTTC
>TRBV2|.|.|TRBJ1-4
CASRDSFHEKLFF
TGTGCCAGCAGAGACAGTTTTCATGAAAAACTGTTTTTT
>TRBV20-1|.|TRBD1|TRBJ2-1
CSASSRDRDYEQFF
TGCAGTGCTAGTTCCCGGGACAGGGATTACGAGCAGTTCTTC
>TRBV10-2|.|TRBD1|TRBJ1-4
CASSDSTRGIREKLFF
TGCGCCAGCAGTGACTCAACCAGGGGGATTAGGGAAAAACTGTTTTTT
>TRBV14|.|TRBD1|TRBJ2-1
CASSRGQGIAESSYNEQFF
TGTGCCAGCAGCCGGGGACAGGGGATTGCGGAGAGCTCCTACAATGAGCAGTTCTTC
>TRBV11-2|.|.|TRBJ1-5
CASSFGRNQPQHF
TGTGCCAGCAGCTTCGGTAGAAATCAGCCCCAGCATTTT
>TRBV2|.|.|TRBJ1-1
CASGRGKDTEAFF
TGTGCCAGCGGCAGGGGTAAGGACACTGAAGCTTTCTTT
>TRBV19|.|.|TRBJ2-2
CASSMGLANTGELFF
TGTGCCAGTAGTATGGGACTTGCGAACACCGGGGAGCTGTTTTTT
>TRBV5-1|.|TRBD1|TRBJ1-2
CASSLGQGDNYGYTF
TGCGCCAGCAGCTTGGGCCAGGGGGATAACTATGGCTACACCTTC
>TRBV7-8|.|.|TRBJ1-1
CASTPDRFDTEAFF
TGTGCCAGCACCCCAGACAGGTTTGACACTGAAGCTTTCTTT
>TRBV27|.|TRBD1|TRBJ1-1
CASSLNRGAGEAFF
TGTGCCAGCAGTTTGAACAGGGGGGCCGGTGAAGCTTTCTTT
>TRBV12-3/TRBV12-4|.|.|TRBJ2-5
CASSSHDRETQYF
TGTGCCAGCAGTTCACACGACAGGGAGACCCAGTACTTC
>TRBV3-1/TRBV3-2|few|TRBD1|TRBJ1-1
CASSQAGQGTTEAFF
TGTGCCAGCAGCCAAGCGGGACAGGGGACCACTGAAGCTTTCTTT
>TRBV19|.|TRBD2|TRBJ2-3
CASSILPSGQRYF
TGTGCCAGTAGTATCCTCCCTAGCGGGCAACGGTATTTT
>TRBV5-1|.|.|TRBJ1-4
CASSLTGEEKLFF
TGCGCCAGCAGCTTGACGGGGGAGGAAAAACTGTTTTTT
>TRBV27|once|TRBD1|TRBJ1-6
CASSLEGANSPLHF
TGTGCCAGCAGTTTAGAGGGGGCCAATTCACCCCTCCACTTT
>TRBV19|.|.|TRBJ1-1
CASSNHRQLMNTEAFF
TGTGCCAGTAGTAACCACAGACAGCTCATGAACACTGAAGCTTTCTTT
>TRBV10-2|.|.|TRBJ1-5
CASPPGVRNQPQHF
TGCGCCAGCCCGCCGGGAGTTCGCAATCAGCCCCAGCATTTT
>TRBV11-2|.|.|TRBJ1-1
CASSLELNTEAFF
TGTGCCAGCAGCTTAGAATTAAACACTGAAGCTTTCTTT
>TRBV18|.|TRBD1|TRBJ1-5
CASSRGQDQPQHF
TGTGCCAGCTCACGGGGACAGGACCAGCCCCAGCATTTT
>TRBV19|.|.|TRBJ1-1
CASSITLGGVTGTEAFF
TGTGCCAGTAGTATCACCCTCGGTGGCGTAACGGGCACTGAAGCTTTCTTT